Following are 21 T cell receptor beta chains from one sample sequenced in a study of T cell responses to AZD1222 COVID-19 vaccine (dated by TCRdb to the early 2020s). The library came from the immunoSEQ multiplex PCR assay. TCRdb obtained this table from immuneACCESS and retained in-frame rearrangements with V and J assigned. These tables miss some clones; where compared with another copy, unresolved V genes account for less than half of the shortfall, and the remainder is unexplained. The sample contains fewer than 120,000 clones, approximately 85% of them found a single time. In total, the top ten clones hold 3.5% to 5% of the sample. This sample's time point label indicates: baseline before first vaccination. Sequencing used peripheral blood, obtained on day 0 of AZD1222 vaccination. Receptor source: an adult in good health.

The rearrangement joins TRBV5-1 to TRBJ2-5; 13 positions agree with TRBD2. The V segment lost 2 bases and the J segment 5 bases; nucleotides outside the gene matches: 6. The germline CDR1 and CDR2 sequences are SGHRS and YFSETQ. This CDR3 has 16 residues. The CDR3 coding sequence is TGCGCCAGCAGCTTAGGGACTAGCGGGAAGGCGGAGACCCAGTACTTC. The encoded protein is CASSLGTSGKAETQYF.

This chain connects TRBV6-5 to TRBJ2-1, with 10 bases matching TRBD2. Germline V gene sequence: CDR1 MNHEY, CDR2 SVGAGI. Unmatched junction bases numbered 4, after V lost 4 bases and J lost 1 base. The CDR3 consists of 16 residues. The CDR3 DNA is TGTGCCAGCAGTTTCCGGACTAGCGGTTCCTACAATGAGCAGTTCTTC. It translates to CASSFRTSGSYNEQFF.

The V call is TRBV4-1, the J call TRBJ1-2, with D perhaps matching TRBD1 (5 bases). Looked up from germline, CDR1 is MGHRA and CDR2 is YSYEKL. The CDR3 contains 18 residues. Between the trimmed V and J ends, which lost 2 bases and 2 bases, there was a span of 21 bases. The CDR3 loop is CASSQFRHPGASNYGYTF. CDR3 DNA sequence: TGCGCCAGCAGCCAATTCCGGCACCCTGGGGCGTCAAACTATGGCTACACCTTC.

The chain combines TRBV6-2 or TRBV6-3 with TRBJ1-5, with D unclear. Trimming stripped 1 base from V and 1 base from J, with 11 bases between. The CDR3 length is 16 residues. Germline V gene sequence: CDR1 MNHEY, CDR2 SVGEGT. The CDR3 region is CASSYLRVGSNQPQHF. CDR3 sequence (DNA): TGTGCCAGCAGTTACTTGAGGGTGGGAAGCAATCAGCCCCAGCATTTT.

J is TRBJ2-2 and V is TRBV5-5; D ambiguous. Trimming took 0 bases from V and 4 from J, leaving 7 bases between them. The CDR3 runs 14 residues. CDR1 is SGHKS and CDR2 is YYEKEE in the germline V gene (reference sequence). The CDR3 region is CASSLASSTGELFF. The CDR3 bases are TGTGCCAGCAGCTTGGCTTCCAGCACCGGGGAGCTGTTTTTT.

This chain joins TRBV9 and TRBJ1-5; TRBD1 agrees at 8 bases. V trimming: 4 bases; J trimming: 7 bases; junction bases outside the gene matches: 7. This CDR3 spans 14 amino acids. Germline V gives CDR1 SGDLS, CDR2 YYNGEE. In DNA, the CDR3 is TGTGCCAGCAGCCTTCGACAGGGGAGGCAGCCCCAGCATTTT. Protein product: CASSLRQGRQPQHF.

The CDR3 region is CAISRDRDETQYF. The CDR3 region has the DNA TGTGCCATCAGCAGAGACAGGGATGAGACCCAGTACTTC. V is TRBV10-3 and J is TRBJ2-5, with TRBD1 matching over 7 bases. CDR3 length: 13 residues. In germline, CDR1 is ENHRY, CDR2 SYGVKD. J lost 5 bases, V lost 6 bases, and 6 bases had no gene match.

The chain links TRBV9 to TRBJ2-1; D not resolved. CDR3 length equals 15 residues. From germline, CDR1 is SGDLS and CDR2 YYNGEE. V shed 1 base and J shed 8 bases, with 16 bases lying between them. Written as DNA, the CDR3 is TGTGCCAGCAGCGTAAGGGCTTTAAATGTCGATGAGCAGTTCTTC. Translating gives CASSVRALNVDEQFF.

The chain's CDR3 is CASSPWKGTAGEKLFF. The CDR3 coding sequence is TGTGCCAGTAGTCCTTGGAAAGGGACAGCCGGTGAAAAACTGTTTTTT. V gene TRBV19 combines with J gene TRBJ1-4; the match to TRBD1 covers 7 bases. Germline values: CDR1 LNHDA, CDR2 SQIVND (reference sequence). Trimming at V came to 5 bases and at J to 7 bases, leaving 13 bases not matched to a gene. The CDR3 is 16 amino acids.

The chain recombines TRBV5-1 with TRBJ1-3; D is undetermined. V was trimmed by 7 bases and J by 7 bases, leaving 15 bases between them. CDR1 is SGHRS, CDR2 YFSETQ, per germline. The CDR3 is made up of 13 amino acids. CDR3 nucleotides: TGCGCCAGCCTAGAGGAGGGAGGCAACACCATATATTTT. Its translation: CASLEEGGNTIYF. The full variable domain, in which reference TRBV5-1 and TRBJ1-3 provide the parts outside the CDR3, is KAGVTQTPRYLIKTRGQQVTLSCSPISGHRSVSWYQQTPGQGLQFLFEYFSETQRNKGNFPGRFSGRQFSNSRSEMNVSTLELGDSALYLCASLEEGGNTIYFGEGSWLTVV.

The V gene is TRBV7-8, the J gene TRBJ2-1; possibly TRBD1 or TRBD2 for D (5 bases each). CDR1 and CDR2 (germline): SGHVS, FQNEAQ. This CDR3 has 15 residues. Trimming took 3 bases from V and 7 from J, leaving 16 bases between them. The CDR3 bases are TGTGCCAGCAGCTTCGGGACCCATAAAGGGAATGAGCAGTTCTTC. The encoded protein is CASSFGTHKGNEQFF.

This chain joins TRBV7-3 and TRBJ2-1, with D possibly matching TRBD1 (6 bases). Germline V gene lookup returns CDR1 SGHTA and CDR2 FQGTGA. The CDR3 has 15 residues. Trimming took 3 bases from V and 7 from J, leaving 16 bases between them. This chain's CDR3 is CASSFLQGSFNEQFF. DNA for the CDR3: TGTGCCAGCAGCTTTCTACAGGGCTCTTTTAATGAGCAGTTCTTC.

This clone was detected only a few times. The V call is TRBV5-1, the J call TRBJ1-2; the D is unclear. V was shortened by 1 base and J by 8 bases, with 18 bases between the two germline ends. Germline values: CDR1 SGHRS, CDR2 YFSETQ. There are 15 residues in the CDR3. The DNA of the CDR3 is TGCGCCAGCAGCTTGAATGCGAATGCCCCGGGAGGCTACACCTTC. This translates into CASSLNANAPGGYTF. Using reference TRBV5-1 and TRBJ1-2 for the parts outside the CDR3, the full variable domain is KAGVTQTPRYLIKTRGQQVTLSCSPISGHRSVSWYQQTPGQGLQFLFEYFSETQRNKGNFPGRFSGRQFSNSRSEMNVSTLELGDSALYLCASSLNANAPGGYTFGSGTRLTVV.

The rearrangement joins TRBV9 to TRBJ2-5; 9 bases agree with TRBD2. The CDR3 contains 18 residues. CDR1 and CDR2 (germline): SGDLS, YYNGEE. With 3 bases clipped from V and 5 bases from J, the junction kept 17 bases outside the gene matches. The chain's CDR3 is CASSARLTRGGARETQYF. CDR3 DNA: TGTGCCAGCAGCGCACGGTTAACTCGCGGGGGGGCCCGGGAGACCCAGTACTTC.

In this sample, this clone turned up once. The V gene is TRBV28, the J gene TRBJ1-4; tentatively, D is TRBD1 (5 bases). V lost 3 bases and J 5 bases, leaving 7 bases between the germline ends. From germline, CDR1 is MDHEN and CDR2 SYDVKM. The CDR3 has 13 amino acids. The CDR3 reads CASSFGDNEKLFF. In DNA form, the CDR3 reads TGTGCCAGCAGTTTCGGGGACAATGAAAAACTGTTTTTT.

The rearrangement links TRBV7-3 to TRBJ2-6; no firm D call. The CDR3 totals 14 residues. The V end was cut by 5 bases, the J end by 0 bases, with 5 bases between. Germline CDR1 reads SGHTA; CDR2 reads FQGTGA. CDR3 sequence: CASSLVSGANVLTF. In nucleotides, the CDR3 is TGTGCCAGCAGCCTCGTCTCTGGGGCCAACGTCCTGACTTTC. The full variable domain, its missing parts supplied by reference TRBV7-3 and TRBJ2-6, is GAGVSQTPSNKVTEKGKYVELRCDPISGHTALYWYRQSLGQGPEFLIYFQGTGAADDSGLPNDRFFAVRPEGSVSTLKIQRTERGDSAVYLCASSLVSGANVLTFGAGSRLTVL.

This sequence joins TRBV7-2 and TRBJ2-3; TRBD2 is a possible D gene (5 bases). Trimming stripped 3 bases from V and 7 bases from J, with 17 bases between. CDR1 is SGHTA and CDR2 is FQGNSA in the germline V gene. The CDR3 has 15 amino acids. CDR3 DNA: TGTGCCAGCAGCTTCGGGGTTAGAGATCCCCATACGCAGTATTTT. Translated, it gives CASSFGVRDPHTQYF. Full variable domain (missing parts from reference TRBV7-2 and TRBJ2-3): GAGVSQSPSNKVTEKGKDVELRCDPISGHTALYWYRQSLGQGLEFLIYFQGNSAPDKSGLPSDRFSAERTGGSVSTLTIQRTQQEDSAVYLCASSFGVRDPHTQYFGPGTRLTVL.

This chain links TRBV19 with TRBJ1-5; the match to TRBD1 covers 7 bases. Unmatched junction bases numbered 11, after V lost 10 bases and J lost 8 bases. Per germline, CDR1 LNHDA and CDR2 SQIVND (reference sequence). This CDR3 is built from 13 residues. For the CDR3, the DNA is TGTGCCACAAGAGGGAGGGGGCAAGAGCCCCAGCATTTT. It specifies CATRGRGQEPQHF.

V gene TRBV6-1 combines with J gene TRBJ1-2; D uncertain. Germline CDR1 reads MNHNS; CDR2 reads SASEGT. Trimming pared 4 bases from V and 8 bases from J, leaving 23 bases between. The CDR3 contains 16 residues. The CDR3 DNA is TGTGCCAGCAGTGGCTTAGGTGAGGAGAGATTGCGGGGCTACACCTTC. Its protein product is CASSGLGEERLRGYTF.

This clone was detected only once. The chain uses TRBV28 and TRBJ1-3; the D is unclear. This CDR3 region has 14 residues. CDR1 and CDR2 (germline): MDHEN, SYDVKM. The ends were cut back, 8 bases at V and 2 bases at J, with 13 bases in the middle. The CDR3 here is CASGVAGTGNTIYF. The CDR3 bases are TGTGCCAGCGGGGTGGCTGGGACTGGAAACACCATATATTTT.

There are a few counts of this clone. The chain joins TRBV7-2 to TRBJ1-4, with a tentative D call TRBD1 (5 bases). The CDR3 consists of 15 residues. With 5 bases removed from V and 5 bases from J, the gap between germline ends came to 15 bases. Germline V CDR1 and CDR2: SGHTA, FQGNSA. CDR3 protein: CASSRNIGANEKLFF. CDR3 coding DNA: TGTGCCAGCAGCAGGAACATAGGGGCGAATGAAAAACTGTTTTTT.